This T cell receptor beta chain comes out of a study of blood T cell repertoires in COVID-19. Sequencing used immunoSEQ multiplex PCR; TCRdb keeps in-frame clones, though not all of them. The data show some 290,000 clones, with 88% seen just once and about 11% held by the top ten. The CDR3 length is 13 residues. V shed 11 bases and J shed 3 bases, with 17 bases lying between them. Germline V gene lookup returns CDR1 MNHEY and CDR2 SVGAGI. This chain links TRBV6-5 with TRBJ2-7; tentatively, D is TRBD1 (7 bases). The receptor was derived from a woman under 40 with COVID-19, enrolled during active disease. Input material: peripheral blood. CDR3 sequence reads: CALRRGPSYEQYF. CDR3 DNA sequence: TGTGCCCTCCGGAGGGGGCCTAGCTACGAGCAGTACTTC.